This entry is about one T cell receptor (beta chain). The method was immunoSEQ multiplex PCR; TCRdb's version includes in-frame clones alone and lacks a portion of them. The sample includes roughly 310,000 clones, over 85% of them seen just once. V was trimmed by 3 bases and J by 7 bases, leaving 15 bases between them. Germline CDR1 reads MNHNS; CDR2 reads SASEGT. CDR3 size: 15 residues. The sample belongs to a study of blood T cell repertoires in COVID-19. The clonotype was recovered from a man in his 60s who had recovered from COVID-19. The chain links TRBV6-1 to TRBJ1-4; D possibly corresponds to TRBD1 (6 bases). What was sequenced was PBMCs or T cells enriched from blood (not recorded which). This chain's CDR3 is CASSDQTGSFEKLFF. CDR3 sequence (DNA): TGTGCCAGCAGTGACCAAACAGGGTCATTTGAAAAACTGTTTTTT.